These 17 T cell receptor beta chains share one sample of origin, sequenced in a study of shared T cell receptors in the human thymus (dated by TCRdb to the early 2020s). Library preparation employed the immunoSEQ multiplex PCR assay. TCRdb re-hosts the immuneACCESS table, in-frame sequences only. Its copies lack some clones; in the studies checked, an unresolved V gene accounts for under half of them, and the cause for the rest is not known. The sample yields 450,000 to 650,000 clones; 75% to 80% were counted once. More than 0.01% of the sample rests with the top ten. Separately, the same data were catalogued under a study of human thymus T cells.

Sequenced material: thymocytes. The receptors originated from a boy younger than two with a congenital heart defect. Donor details come from another sample of the same person, matched by shared clones.

The chain links TRBV13 to TRBJ2-1; 9 nucleotides align to TRBD2. The J segment lost 7 bases and the V segment lost 0 bases, leaving 13 bases of the junction unmatched. CDR1 is PRHDT and CDR2 is FYEKMQ in the germline V gene (reference sequence). The CDR3 covers 18 residues. CDR3 nucleotides: TGTGCCAGCAGCTTAGGAGCCCCTTGGAGCGGGAGGTCGAATGAGCAGTTCTTC. The encoded protein is CASSLGAPWSGRSNEQFF.

The rearrangement joins TRBV5-1 to TRBJ1-1; 7 nucleotides match TRBD1. From germline, CDR1 is SGHRS and CDR2 YFSETQ. J lost 1 base, V lost 0 bases, and 6 bases had no gene match. The CDR3 consists of 16 residues. The CDR3 reads CASSLAKGAENTEAFF. Here the CDR3 DNA reads TGCGCCAGCAGCTTGGCCAAGGGGGCTGAGAACACTGAAGCTTTCTTT.

The V call is TRBV20-1, the J call TRBJ2-1; TRBD1 matches 9 bases. The V and J ends lost 1 base and 14 bases, in that order; junction bases with no gene match: 0. The CDR3 has 10 amino acids. Germline loops: CDR1 DFQATT, CDR2 SNEGSKA (reference sequence). CDR3 amino acids: CSARGDREFF. The CDR3 DNA follows: TGCAGTGCTAGAGGGGACAGGGAGTTCTTC.

Concerning this clone: Other nucleotide sequences from this sample produce the same CDR3. The chain is built from TRBV29-1 and TRBJ2-1, with 9 bases that match TRBD2. V shed 4 bases and J 1 base; nucleotides not matched to a gene: 2. CDR1 and CDR2 from the germline V gene are SQVTM and ANQGSEA. The CDR3 contains 14 residues. CDR3 sequence: CSVGSGSSYNEQFF. The CDR3 DNA reads as TGCAGCGTTGGTAGCGGGAGTTCCTACAATGAGCAGTTCTTC.

The chain employs TRBV4-1 and TRBJ2-7, with D perhaps TRBD1 (6 bases). V was clipped by 3 bases and J by 6 bases, with 24 bases between them. This CDR3 contains 17 residues. In germline, CDR1 is MGHRA, CDR2 YSYEKL. The CDR3 nucleotides are TGCGCCAGCAGCCATGCTACCAGGACAGACCTAAATTCCGAGCAGTACTTC. This sequence encodes CASSHATRTDLNSEQYF.

The chain carries TRBV5-4 and TRBJ2-5; 9 bases line up with TRBD2. V dropped 3 bases and J dropped 1; count of bases not matched to a gene: 7. Germline V lookup: CDR1 SGHNT, CDR2 YYREEE (reference sequence). This CDR3 is 16 amino acids long. The CDR3 protein is CASSSRAGGAQETQYF. CDR3 nucleotides: TGTGCCAGCAGCTCTAGGGCGGGGGGGGCCCAAGAGACCCAGTACTTC.

V usage is TRBV7-2 and J usage is TRBJ2-7; 8 bases line up with TRBD1. The CDR3 is made up of 18 amino acids. The V and J ends lost 4 bases and 0 bases, in that order; junction bases with no gene match: 14. The germline V gene encodes CDR1 SGHTA and CDR2 FQGNSA. This chain's CDR3 is CASSSNDPRDRPSYEQYF. The CDR3 coding sequence is TGTGCCAGCAGCTCCAACGACCCCCGGGACAGGCCCTCCTACGAGCAGTACTTC.

The chain combines TRBV5-1 with TRBJ1-1; D uncertain. The CDR3 loop spans 15 amino acids. Germline V CDR1 and CDR2: SGHRS, YFSETQ. Trimming left V 1 base short and J 1 base short, with 11 bases between. Here the CDR3 reads CASSLIAVQNTEAFF. CDR3 in DNA: TGCGCCAGCAGCTTGATAGCAGTCCAGAACACTGAAGCTTTCTTT.

This sequence joins TRBV19 and TRBJ1-2; 12 bases are shared with TRBD1. This CDR3 has 15 amino acids. Germline CDR1 reads LNHDA; CDR2 reads SQIVND (reference sequence). V lost 5 bases and J lost 2; bases outside the gene matches: 3. CDR3 nucleotides: TGTGCCAGTAGTCCTGGGACAGGGGGCAACTATGGCTACACCTTC. Its translation: CASSPGTGGNYGYTF.

This clone was observed a few times. The chain combines TRBV6-1 with TRBJ2-3, with 10 nucleotides matching TRBD1. In germline, CDR1 is MNHNS, CDR2 SASEGT. The junction had 17 bases not matched to a gene; V was cut back by 4 bases and J by 1 base. The CDR3 consists of 20 residues. The CDR3 sequence is CASSAGSRDRGREGTDTQYF. The CDR3 nucleotides read TGTGCCAGCAGTGCGGGAAGTCGAGACAGGGGGCGGGAGGGCACAGATACGCAGTATTTT.

The chain is built from TRBV27 and TRBJ1-1; 9 bases match TRBD1. Germline CDR1 is MNHEY and CDR2 is SMNVEV (reference sequence). Losses at the gene ends were 5 bases for V and 6 bases for J; bases not matched to a gene: 4. This CDR3 is 13 amino acids long. CDR3 residues: CASSLRQGAEAFF. The CDR3 DNA reads as TGTGCCAGCAGTCTTCGACAGGGGGCTGAAGCTTTCTTT.

The genes are TRBV7-9 and TRBJ1-1, with D unresolved. V shed 4 bases and J shed 5 bases, with 11 bases lying between them. The CDR3 loop spans 13 amino acids. The germline V gene encodes CDR1 SEHNR and CDR2 FQNEAQ (reference sequence). The CDR3 loop reads CASSSQPGTEAFF. The CDR3 region has the DNA TGTGCCAGCAGCTCCCAACCGGGGACTGAAGCTTTCTTT.

V is TRBV27 and J is TRBJ2-4; 7 bases agree with TRBD2. CDR1 and CDR2 from the germline V gene are MNHEY and SMNVEV (reference sequence). With V trimmed by 0 bases and J by 2 bases, 7 bases remained unmatched. CDR3 length: 17 amino acids. CDR3 residues: CASSLSAGLNSKNIQYF. CDR3 coding DNA: TGTGCCAGCAGTTTATCAGCGGGACTGAATTCCAAAAACATTCAGTACTTC.

This clone was counted between two and nine times. The CDR3 DNA follows: TGTGCCAGCAGCCCCCAATCGGACAGGGTCACTGAAGCTTTCTTT. Translated, it gives CASSPQSDRVTEAFF. V usage is TRBV9 and J usage is TRBJ1-1, with 8 nucleotides matching TRBD1. Trimming removed 4 bases from V and 4 bases from J; junction bases left unmatched: 9. Germline loops: CDR1 SGDLS, CDR2 YYNGEE. The CDR3 loop spans 15 amino acids.

J is TRBJ2-1 and V is TRBV4-2; D unresolved. Trimming took off 0 bases at V and 8 bases at J, with 14 bases between the two ends. There are 15 residues in the CDR3. Germline CDR1 LGHNA, CDR2 YNFKEQ. CDR3: CASSQDRPGVDEQFF. DNA for the CDR3: TGTGCCAGCAGCCAAGACCGCCCAGGCGTCGATGAGCAGTTCTTC.

The chain uses TRBV7-9 and TRBJ2-3; TRBD1 matches at 9 bases. Germline V lookup: CDR1 SEHNR, CDR2 FQNEAQ (reference sequence). V shed 4 bases and J 5 bases; nucleotides not matched to a gene: 10. The CDR3 extends over 16 amino acids. The CDR3 DNA reads as TGTGCCAGCAGCTCCCCGAGGGACAGGGATGGAGATACGCAGTATTTT. It is translated as CASSSPRDRDGDTQYF.

As DNA, the CDR3 is TGTGCCAGCAGCCCGGGTCAGGGAACGATCCTCTCCTACGAGCAGTACTTC. Residues: CASSPGQGTILSYEQYF. This chain joins TRBV27 and TRBJ2-7; D might be TRBD1 (5 bases). Trimming shortened V by 6 bases and J by 0 bases, and 21 bases separated the two germline ends. The CDR3 contains 17 residues. Germline V gives CDR1 MNHEY, CDR2 SMNVEV (reference sequence).